This T cell receptor beta chain was found in a study of beta chain features in type 1 diabetes. Study outcomes and limitations: Any HLA type influence on TCRB rearrangement was left unresolved here.

In the case of this clone: Its antigen is as yet unknown.

Expressed TCRB transcripts were sequenced after all isolated RNA was converted to cDNA. About 3.6 million reads on average were seen across naive, central memory and regulatory T cell samples. Some clones are missing from TCRdb's copy, which holds only in-frame ones; the method was immunoSEQ multiplex PCR. The sample has about 350,000 clones; roughly a fifth are singletons. V lost 2 bases, J lost 6 bases, and 16 bases lay in between. The CDR3 length is 15 residues. CDR1 is MRHNA and CDR2 is SNTAGT in the germline V gene. Specimen: naive CD4+ T cells from blood. This chain joins TRBV6-4 and TRBJ2-5; maybe TRBD1 (5 bases). This clonotype was sampled from a woman aged 18-29 years in good health. The CDR3 protein is CASSDDQGLIKTQYF. CDR3 nucleotide sequence: TGTGCCAGCAGTGACGATCAGGGATTGATAAAGACCCAGTACTTC.